The 27 T cell receptor beta chains below were found in one sample sequenced in a study of cytomegalovirus exposure and HLA in healthy donors. 60 Vbeta and 13 Jbeta primers were used in PCR. The method was immunoSEQ multiplex PCR; TCRdb's version includes in-frame clones alone and lacks a portion of them. The sample holds under 200,000 clones, about 77% seen once. The sample comprised PBMCs. The receptors were sampled from a woman in her forties in good health and CMV-seropositive.

J is TRBJ1-5 and V is TRBV28, with D unresolved. The V and J ends lost 6 bases and 4 bases respectively, with 7 bases between them. Germline lookup yields CDR1 MDHEN and CDR2 SYDVKM. The CDR3 runs to 12 residues. The CDR3 sequence is CASRSPNQPQHF. For the CDR3, the DNA is TGTGCCAGCAGGTCCCCAAATCAGCCCCAGCATTTT.

This sequence joins TRBV7-8 and TRBJ1-1; a weak D match, TRBD1 (6 bases). The CDR3 extends over 15 amino acids. V gave up 6 bases and J gave up 2 bases, with 16 bases separating them. In germline, CDR1 is SGHVS, CDR2 FQNEAQ. CDR3 bases: TGTGCCAGCAGTGGGGGCAGGGCTGATAACACTGAAGCTTTCTTT. Amino acid sequence: CASSGGRADNTEAFF.

The chain has TRBV7-5 and TRBJ1-2; TRBD1, the D gene given by the table, was not confirmed from the DNA. TRBV7-5 is marked as a pseudogene. CDR3 length: 16 amino acids. CDR3 protein: CARSFLRRWAHYGYTF. The CDR3 nucleotides are TGTGCCAGAAGCTTCCTCCGCCGTTGGGCCCACTATGGCTACACCTTC.

The rearrangement uses TRBV5-1 and TRBJ2-7; D unclear. The CDR3 runs 15 residues. Germline V lookup: CDR1 SGHRS, CDR2 YFSETQ. V gave up 0 bases and J gave up 0 bases, with 10 bases separating them. CDR3 sequence (DNA): TGCGCCAGCAGCTTGGCCGTGGGCGCCTCCTACGAGCAGTACTTC. Protein sequence: CASSLAVGASYEQYF.

The genes are TRBV6-1 and TRBJ2-3; D perhaps matches TRBD2 (6 bases). The CDR3 has 15 residues. Germline CDR1 and CDR2: MNHNS and SASEGT. Trimming stripped 3 bases from V and 3 bases from J, with 13 bases between. CDR3 sequence (DNA): TGTGCCAGCAGTGATGGGACTTCAGCGACAGATACGCAGTATTTT. Its translation is CASSDGTSATDTQYF.

V usage is TRBV2 and J usage is TRBJ1-1; D remains ambiguous. CDR1 and CDR2 from the germline V gene are SNHLY and FYNNEI. The CDR3 consists of 13 residues. The V end lost 7 bases, the J end lost 0 bases, and 9 bases lay between the germline ends. In DNA, the CDR3 is TGTGCCAGCACAGCGATGTTGAACACTGAAGCTTTCTTT. This gives the protein CASTAMLNTEAFF.

This clone was observed a handful of times. The chain is built from TRBV10-1 and TRBJ1-1; TRBD1 agrees at 10 bases. This CDR3 contains 15 residues. V was clipped by 5 bases and J by 0 bases; unmatched bases: 3. Per the germline V gene, CDR1 is WNHNN and CDR2 is SYGVQD (reference sequence). CDR3 protein: CASSRGQGMNTEAFF. CDR3 bases: TGCGCCAGCAGTAGGGGACAGGGGATGAACACTGAAGCTTTCTTT.

The chain combines TRBV30 with TRBJ1-1; 7 bases agree with TRBD1. Trimming took 0 bases from V and 3 from J; bases not matched to a gene: 7. The CDR3 covers 15 residues. CDR1 and CDR2 (germline): GTSNPN, SVGIG (reference sequence). This chain's CDR3 is CAWSVPQGDYTEAFF. The DNA of the CDR3 is TGTGCCTGGAGTGTACCTCAGGGGGACTACACTGAAGCTTTCTTT.

The chain combines TRBV4-3 with TRBJ2-5; a possible D gene is TRBD2 (6 bases). Germline-derived CDR1 and CDR2 are LGHNA and YSLEER. The CDR3 loop spans 16 amino acids. Trimming removed 0 bases at V and 4 bases at J, with 15 bases between. CDR3 nucleotides: TGCGCCAGCAGCCAAGACCCCAGAGGAGGGAGAGAGACCCAGTACTTC. Its protein product is CASSQDPRGGRETQYF.

The gene calls are TRBV27 and TRBJ2-7; 10 nucleotides match TRBD2. Germline trimming cut 5 bases from V and 7 bases from J; bases unmatched to any gene: 11. Germline V gene lookup returns CDR1 MNHEY and CDR2 SMNVEV (reference sequence). The length of the CDR3 is 15 residues. The CDR3 region has the DNA TGTGCCAGCAGTCTAGTAAGCGGGGGGGCTCGGGAGCAGTACTTC. As protein: CASSLVSGGAREQYF.

This clone was detected only a few times. The CDR3 here is CASRLDRTSYEQYF. The CDR3 DNA reads as TGTGCCAGCAGGCTCGACAGGACTTCCTACGAGCAGTACTTC. The chain recombines TRBV2 with TRBJ2-7; perhaps TRBD1 as D (6 bases). The V end lost 6 bases, the J end lost 1 base, and 13 bases lay between the germline ends. The CDR3 extends over 14 amino acids. Germline values: CDR1 SNHLY, CDR2 FYNNEI.

The chain combines TRBV6-5 with TRBJ2-5; D possibly corresponds to TRBD1 (6 bases). Near its end, the DNA agrees better with TRBJ2-7, so the J call may be wrong. CDR1 is MNHEY, CDR2 SVGAGI, per germline. This CDR3 comprises 14 residues. The CDR3 bases are TGTGCCAGCAGTTCCCAACAGGGATCCTACGAGCAGTACTTC. Encoded protein: CASSSQQGSYEQYF.

J is TRBJ1-1 and V is TRBV28; maybe TRBD1 (6 bases). V was trimmed by 6 bases and J by 0 bases, leaving 14 bases between them. The germline V gene encodes CDR1 MDHEN and CDR2 SYDVKM. The CDR3 has 15 amino acids. The CDR3 protein is CASRLPGVLNTEAFF. In DNA, the CDR3 is TGTGCCAGCAGACTTCCAGGGGTCCTGAACACTGAAGCTTTCTTT. The complete variable domain, with remaining parts taken from reference TRBV28 and TRBJ1-1, reads DVKVTQSSRYLVKRTGEKVFLECVQDMDHENMFWYRQDPGLGLRLIYFSYDVKMKEKGDIPEGYSVSREKKERFSLILESASTNQTSMYLCASRLPGVLNTEAFFGQGTRLTVV.

The V and J genes are TRBV7-7 and TRBJ1-1; D is ambiguous. The CDR3 covers 13 residues. Trimming pared 5 bases from V and 5 bases from J, leaving 12 bases between. Germline V CDR1 and CDR2: SSHAT, FNYEAQ (reference sequence). In DNA form, the CDR3 reads TGTGCCAGCAGCCCCTCTCCCGGGACTGAAGCTTTCTTT. It is translated as CASSPSPGTEAFF.

This chain uses TRBV2 with TRBJ2-3; D unresolved. V lost 4 bases and J 0 bases, leaving 11 bases between the germline ends. The CDR3 has 15 residues. The V gene's germline CDR1 is SNHLY and CDR2 FYNNEI. The CDR3 region is CASSVRSLSTDTQYF. The DNA of the CDR3 is TGTGCCAGCAGTGTCCGCAGTCTTAGCACAGATACGCAGTATTTT.

In this sample, this clone turned up a few times. V gene TRBV4-3 combines with J gene TRBJ1-4; no definite D call. Germline V gene lookup returns CDR1 LGHNA and CDR2 YSLEER. V shed 4 bases and J shed 8 bases, with 17 bases lying between them. This CDR3 has 15 residues. The CDR3 here is CASSPSTPSSEKLFF. In nucleotides, the CDR3 is TGCGCCAGCAGCCCTTCGACACCCTCTTCAGAAAAACTGTTTTTT.

V and J are TRBV30 and TRBJ1-2; 9 bases fit TRBD1. The length of the CDR3 is 12 residues. Trimming cost V 0 bases and J 7 bases; bases outside gene matches: 0. Germline V gene lookup returns CDR1 GTSNPN and CDR2 SVGIG (reference sequence). This CDR3 reads CAWSVTGGGYTF. As DNA, the CDR3 is TGTGCCTGGAGTGTGACAGGGGGTGGCTACACCTTC.

This clone was detected once. The chain uses TRBV7-2 and TRBJ2-3, with D unclear. Deletions cut 1 base from V and 3 bases from J, with 5 bases between. Per germline, CDR1 SGHTA and CDR2 FQGNSA. This CDR3 has 13 residues. The CDR3 coding sequence is TGTGCCAGCAGCTTAGGTCTGACAGATACGCAGTATTTT. Amino acids: CASSLGLTDTQYF.

The chain has TRBV5-1 and TRBJ2-5; weak D call: TRBD2 (5 bases). The CDR3 totals 13 residues. The germline V gene encodes CDR1 SGHRS and CDR2 YFSETQ. Trimming left V 0 bases short and J 7 bases short, with 10 bases between. The CDR3 loop is CASSLEGDWTQYF. The CDR3 nucleotides read TGCGCCAGCAGCTTGGAGGGAGATTGGACCCAGTACTTC.

This chain links TRBV19 with TRBJ1-2, with 8 bases identical to TRBD1. The V gene's germline CDR1 is LNHDA and CDR2 SQIVND (reference sequence). CDR3 length: 15 residues. After removal of 5 bases from V and 1 base from J, the junction contained 6 bases not matched to a gene. CDR3 protein: CASSAGTGINYGYTF. CDR3 nucleotide sequence: TGTGCCAGTAGTGCCGGGACAGGTATTAACTATGGCTACACCTTC.

V is TRBV6-5 and J is TRBJ2-7, with 9 bases matching TRBD2. CDR1 is MNHEY and CDR2 is SVGAGI in the germline V gene. V lost 4 bases and J lost 3; bases outside the gene matches: 10. This CDR3 is built from 16 residues. The CDR3: CASSCTETSGYYEQYF. For the CDR3, the DNA is TGTGCCAGCAGTTGTACTGAGACTAGCGGATACTACGAGCAGTACTTC.

The chain links TRBV5-6 to TRBJ2-4, with 7 bases fitting TRBD1. The CDR3 is 16 residues long. J gave up 0 bases and V 2 bases, and 5 bases lay outside the gene matches. The germline V gene encodes CDR1 SGHDT and CDR2 YYEEEE. CDR3: CASSFIDRVAKNIQYF. CDR3 sequence (DNA): TGTGCCAGCAGCTTTATAGACAGGGTAGCCAAAAACATTCAGTACTTC.

This clone was detected only a few times. The chain joins TRBV5-8 to TRBJ2-5; TRBD2 matches 7 bases. Germline V CDR1 and CDR2: SGHTS, YDEGEE. The CDR3 is 18 amino acids. V dropped 0 bases and J dropped 2; count of bases not matched to a gene: 13. CDR3: CASSLALSSGITQETQYF. The CDR3 DNA is TGTGCCAGCAGCTTGGCTCTTTCTAGCGGAATAACACAAGAGACCCAGTACTTC. Looking up the rest from reference TRBV5-8 and TRBJ2-5 gives the full variable domain: EAGVTQSPTHLIKTRGQQATLRCSPISGHTSVYWYQQALGLGLQFLLWYDEGEERNRGNFPPRFSGRQFPNYSSELNVNALELEDSALYLCASSLALSSGITQETQYFGPGTRLLVL.

The chain combines TRBV5-1 with TRBJ2-2; no definite D call. V was trimmed by 4 bases and J by 1 base, leaving 8 bases between them. The CDR3 totals 14 residues. The germline gives CDR1 SGHRS, CDR2 YFSETQ. The CDR3 DNA follows: TGCGCCAGCAGCCGCGGTTTGAACACCGGGGAGCTGTTTTTT. Translating it yields CASSRGLNTGELFF.

This chain's CDR3 is CASSLGQGARNTGELFF. Written as DNA, the CDR3 is TGTGCCAGCAGCCTCGGACAGGGGGCACGCAACACCGGGGAGCTGTTTTTT. This chain joins TRBV7-2 and TRBJ2-2; 11 bases line up with TRBD1. The CDR3 is made up of 17 amino acids. From germline, CDR1 is SGHTA and CDR2 FQGNSA. The junction had 7 bases not matched to a gene; V was cut back by 5 bases and J by 2 bases.

In its sample, this clone was seen once. The chain joins TRBV19 to TRBJ2-7, with a tentative D call TRBD2 (5 bases). Germline assignment: CDR1 LNHDA and CDR2 SQIVND (reference sequence). The CDR3 has 11 amino acids. V was pared by 8 bases and J by 7 bases, with 12 bases between. CDR3 sequence (DNA): TGTGCCAGTTCGCGCGGGCGAGAGCAGTACTTC. It yields the protein CASSRGREQYF.

This clone has just one count. The chain joins TRBV5-6 to TRBJ2-3, with 12 nucleotides matching TRBD2. Looked up from germline, CDR1 is SGHDT and CDR2 is YYEEEE. The length of the CDR3 is 19 residues. V trimming: 4 bases; J trimming: 0 bases; junction bases outside the gene matches: 12. CDR3 region: CASSPTSSGRAGSTDTQYF. DNA for the CDR3: TGTGCCAGCAGCCCGACCTCTAGCGGGAGGGCCGGGAGCACAGATACGCAGTATTTT.